Below, 15 T cell receptor beta chains from the same sample are listed, as sequenced in a study of blood T cell repertoires in COVID-19. The repertoire was sequenced with immunoSEQ multiplex PCR; TCRdb's copy has only in-frame clones and lacks some. The sample contains about 200,000 clones, around 82% of which appear only once. Sequencing was carried out using PBMCs or T cells enriched from blood (not recorded which). All receptors derive from a man in his forties who had recovered from COVID-19.

Many counts were recorded for this clone. The chain couples TRBV7-9 to TRBJ1-2; TRBD1 is a possible D gene (6 bases). This CDR3 region has 16 residues. In germline, CDR1 is SEHNR, CDR2 FQNEAQ (reference sequence). V was cut by 4 bases and J by 4 bases, with 19 bases left in between. The CDR3 region is CASSSIRLRGSYGYTF. CDR3 nucleotide sequence: TGTGCCAGCAGCTCCATCCGTCTTAGGGGGAGCTATGGCTACACCTTC.

This chain connects TRBV11-3 to TRBJ2-3; 12 bases are shared with TRBD2. V was pared by 3 bases and J by 6 bases, with 7 bases of the junction left unmatched. Germline values: CDR1 SGHNT, CDR2 YENEEA. CDR3 length equals 16 residues. CDR3 coding DNA: TGTGCCAGCAGCTTGGGTACTAGCGGGGGGACGGATACGCAGTATTTT. It yields the protein CASSLGTSGGTDTQYF.

V usage is TRBV4-3 and J usage is TRBJ2-7; perhaps TRBD1 as D (8 bases). CDR1 and CDR2 from the germline V gene are LGHNA and YSLEER. Trimming took off 1 base at V and 2 bases at J, with 12 bases between the two ends. The CDR3 sequence is 15 residues long. The CDR3: CASSQGTGRAYEQYF. The CDR3 DNA reads as TGCGCCAGCAGCCAAGGGACAGGGAGGGCCTACGAGCAGTACTTC.

The chain employs TRBV30 and TRBJ2-6; 8 bases line up with TRBD1. There are 20 residues in the CDR3. V dropped 1 base and J dropped 0; count of bases not matched to a gene: 14. Germline-derived CDR1 and CDR2 are GTSNPN and SVGIG (reference sequence). CDR3 protein: CAWSDEVGGQGFSGANVLTF. CDR3 in DNA: TGTGCCTGGAGTGATGAGGTCGGTGGACAGGGATTCTCTGGGGCCAACGTCCTGACTTTC.

The genes are TRBV6-5 and TRBJ1-5, with D tentatively TRBD1 (6 bases). The V and J ends lost 7 bases and 4 bases respectively, with 17 bases between them. Germline CDR1 is MNHEY and CDR2 is SVGAGI. The CDR3 sequence is 15 residues long. The CDR3 DNA reads TGTGCCAGCACCCGGGGGGGTACAGGGAATCAGCCCCAGCATTTT. Its protein is CASTRGGTGNQPQHF.

The J gene is TRBJ2-3, the V gene TRBV2; D is ambiguous. Trimming removed 6 bases at V and 2 bases at J, with 9 bases between. The length of the CDR3 is 13 residues. Germline lookup yields CDR1 SNHLY and CDR2 FYNNEI. The chain's CDR3 is CASRVEYTDTQYF. CDR3 sequence (DNA): TGTGCCAGCAGGGTAGAGTACACAGATACGCAGTATTTT.

J is TRBJ1-2 and V is TRBV9; the match to TRBD1 covers 11 bases. CDR1 is SGDLS, CDR2 YYNGEE, per germline. The CDR3 loop spans 16 amino acids. V dropped 4 bases and J dropped 2; count of bases not matched to a gene: 7. The CDR3: CASSSLGQGGNYGYTF. CDR3 sequence (DNA): TGTGCCAGCAGCTCCCTGGGACAGGGGGGGAACTATGGCTACACCTTC.

CDR3 region: CASSFSQGGGYTF. CDR3 nucleotides: TGTGCCAGCAGTTTCTCACAGGGGGGTGGCTACACCTTC. The chain is built from TRBV28 and TRBJ1-2; 8 bases map to TRBD1. Germline CDR1 MDHEN, CDR2 SYDVKM. The CDR3 totals 13 residues. With V trimmed by 3 bases and J by 7 bases, 4 bases remained unmatched.

This clone has more than one count but fewer than ten. The genes are TRBV3-1 (or the pseudogene TRBV3-2) and TRBJ2-5; possible D gene TRBD1, 5 bases. This CDR3 is 13 amino acids long. Trimming removed 9 bases from V and 5 bases from J, with 16 bases in between. CDR1 LGHDT and CDR2 YNNKEL come from the germline V gene (reference sequence). The CDR3 region has the DNA TGTGCCAGTGCTTACACAGGAGTGGAGACCCAGTACTTC. Its translation is CASAYTGVETQYF.

The chain recombines TRBV5-4 with TRBJ1-5; no reliable D call. The CDR3 consists of 15 residues. Germline loops: CDR1 SGHNT, CDR2 YYREEE (reference sequence). The V gene lost 0 bases and the J gene lost 8 bases, with 15 bases spanning the gap. As DNA, the CDR3 is TGTGCCAGCAGCTTGGATGCAGGCCCCGTAGAGCCCCAGCATTTT. Translating it yields CASSLDAGPVEPQHF.

The chain carries TRBV29-1 and TRBJ1-4; D may be TRBD1 (5 bases). The ends were cut back, 5 bases at V and 4 bases at J, with 17 bases in the middle. Per germline, CDR1 SQVTM and CDR2 ANQGSEA. The CDR3 extends over 15 amino acids. CDR3 amino acids: CSVSKAGVGNEKLFF. CDR3 coding DNA: TGCAGCGTTTCTAAAGCGGGGGTTGGTAATGAAAAACTGTTTTTT. Filled out from reference TRBV29-1 and TRBJ1-4, the complete variable domain reads SAVISQKPSRDICQRGTSLTIQCQVDSQVTMMFWYRQQPGQSLTLIATANQGSEATYESGFVIDKFPISRPNLTFSTLTVSNMSPEDSSIYLCSVSKAGVGNEKLFFGSGTQLSVL.

Written as DNA, the CDR3 is TGTGCCAGCAGCTTGGGTTCTCGAGTCTACGAGCAGTACTTC. Translation gives CASSLGSRVYEQYF. The V call is TRBV5-4, the J call TRBJ2-7; no clear D. Germline CDR1 reads SGHNT; CDR2 reads YYREEE (reference sequence). V was pared by 0 bases and J by 3 bases, with 10 bases between. The CDR3 runs 14 residues.

The chain has TRBV4-3 and TRBJ1-1; maybe TRBD1 (5 bases). The CDR3 consists of 13 residues. The germline V and J ends were trimmed by 3 bases and 3 bases, with 8 bases remaining between them. Germline V CDR1 and CDR2: LGHNA, YSLEER. The CDR3 DNA is TGCGCCAGCAGCCACGACAGACACACTGAAGCTTTCTTT. Its protein product is CASSHDRHTEAFF.

The chain joins TRBV24-1 to TRBJ2-1, with 15 positions matching TRBD2. This CDR3 is built from 21 residues. With 4 bases clipped from V and 8 bases from J, the junction kept 20 bases outside the gene matches. Germline loops: CDR1 KGHDR, CDR2 SFDVKD. The CDR3: CATSEPWGDRGTSGGRDEQFF. In DNA form, the CDR3 reads TGTGCCACCAGTGAGCCCTGGGGGGACAGAGGGACTAGCGGGGGGCGGGATGAGCAGTTCTTC.

This clone was seen just once. This rearrangement joins TRBV7-9 to TRBJ1-2, with 11 bases that match TRBD1. This CDR3 spans 15 amino acids. J gave up 4 bases and V 1 base, and 2 bases lay outside the gene matches. In germline, CDR1 is SEHNR, CDR2 FQNEAQ (reference sequence). Written as DNA, the CDR3 is TGTGCCAGCAGCTTAGGGACAGGGGGCCTCTATGGCTACACCTTC. Protein sequence: CASSLGTGGLYGYTF.